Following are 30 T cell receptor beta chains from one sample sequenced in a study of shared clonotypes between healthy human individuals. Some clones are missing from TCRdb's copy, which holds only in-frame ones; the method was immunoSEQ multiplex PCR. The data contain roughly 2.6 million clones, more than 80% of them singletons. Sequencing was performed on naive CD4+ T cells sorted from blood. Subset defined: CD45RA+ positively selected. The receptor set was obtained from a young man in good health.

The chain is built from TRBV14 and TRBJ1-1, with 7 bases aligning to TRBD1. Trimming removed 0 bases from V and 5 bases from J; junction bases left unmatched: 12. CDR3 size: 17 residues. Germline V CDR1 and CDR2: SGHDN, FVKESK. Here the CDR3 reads CASSQDRLNRDSTEAFF. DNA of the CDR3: TGTGCCAGCAGCCAAGATCGATTGAACCGGGACAGTACTGAAGCTTTCTTT.

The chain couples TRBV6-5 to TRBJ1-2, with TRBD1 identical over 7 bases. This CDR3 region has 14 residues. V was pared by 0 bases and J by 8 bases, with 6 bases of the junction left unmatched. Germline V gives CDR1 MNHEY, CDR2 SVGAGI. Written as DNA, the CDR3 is TGTGCCAGCAGTTACTCCGACAGGGCTTTGGGCTACACCTTC. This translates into CASSYSDRALGYTF.

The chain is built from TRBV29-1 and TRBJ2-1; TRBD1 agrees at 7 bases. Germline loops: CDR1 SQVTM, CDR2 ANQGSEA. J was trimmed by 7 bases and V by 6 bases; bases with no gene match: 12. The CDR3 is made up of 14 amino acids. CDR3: CSVYRGTGGNEQFF. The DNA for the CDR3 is TGCAGCGTGTACAGGGGAACGGGTGGGAATGAGCAGTTCTTC.

In nucleotides, the CDR3 is TGTGCCAGTAGTTCAACGGGCGGACAGGGATTCACGTACGAGCAGTACTTC. Its translation is CASSSTGGQGFTYEQYF. The chain has TRBV19 and TRBJ2-7, with 8 positions matching TRBD1. The CDR3 has 17 residues. From germline, CDR1 is LNHDA and CDR2 SQIVND (reference sequence). J was trimmed by 4 bases and V by 5 bases; bases with no gene match: 16.

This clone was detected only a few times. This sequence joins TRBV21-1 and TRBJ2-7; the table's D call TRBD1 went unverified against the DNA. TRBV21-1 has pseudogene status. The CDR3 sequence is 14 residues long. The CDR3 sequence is CASPDRDTGGEQYF. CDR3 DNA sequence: TGTGCCAGCCCGGACAGGGATACGGGGGGTGAGCAGTACTTC.

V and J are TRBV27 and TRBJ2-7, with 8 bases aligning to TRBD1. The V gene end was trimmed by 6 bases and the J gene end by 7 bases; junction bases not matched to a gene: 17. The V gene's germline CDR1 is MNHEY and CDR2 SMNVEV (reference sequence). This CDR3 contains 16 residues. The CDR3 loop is CASRSFGTGERGEQYF. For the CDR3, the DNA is TGTGCCAGCAGGTCCTTCGGGACAGGCGAACGGGGGGAGCAGTACTTC.

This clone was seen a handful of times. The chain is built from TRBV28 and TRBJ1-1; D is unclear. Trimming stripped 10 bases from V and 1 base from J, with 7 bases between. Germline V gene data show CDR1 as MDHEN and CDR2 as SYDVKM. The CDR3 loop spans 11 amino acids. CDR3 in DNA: TGTGCCATCGGTCGGAACACTGAAGCTTTCTTT. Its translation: CAIGRNTEAFF.

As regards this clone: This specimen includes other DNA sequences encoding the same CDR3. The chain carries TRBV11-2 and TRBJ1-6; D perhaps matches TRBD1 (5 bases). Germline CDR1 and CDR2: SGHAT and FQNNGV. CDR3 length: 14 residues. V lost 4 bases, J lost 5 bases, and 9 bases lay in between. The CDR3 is CASSSRQNNSPLHF. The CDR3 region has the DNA TGTGCCAGCAGCTCCCGACAGAATAATTCACCCCTCCACTTT.

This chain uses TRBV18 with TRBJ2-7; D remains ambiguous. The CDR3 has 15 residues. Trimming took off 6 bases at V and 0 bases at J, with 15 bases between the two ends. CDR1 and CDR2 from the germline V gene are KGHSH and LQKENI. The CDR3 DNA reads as TGTGCCAGCTCGCCGGGTAGGCGGAGCTCCTACGAGCAGTACTTC. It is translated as CASSPGRRSSYEQYF.

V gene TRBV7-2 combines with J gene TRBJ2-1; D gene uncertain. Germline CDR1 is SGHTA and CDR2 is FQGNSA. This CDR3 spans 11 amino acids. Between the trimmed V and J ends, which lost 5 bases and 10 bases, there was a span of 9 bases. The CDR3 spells CASSLGIEQFF. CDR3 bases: TGTGCCAGCAGCCTGGGGATAGAGCAGTTCTTC.

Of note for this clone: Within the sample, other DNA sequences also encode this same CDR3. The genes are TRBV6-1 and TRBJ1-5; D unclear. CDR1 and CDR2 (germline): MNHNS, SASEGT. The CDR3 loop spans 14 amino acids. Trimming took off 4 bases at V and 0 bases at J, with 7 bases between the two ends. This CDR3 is CASSGEGSNQPQHF. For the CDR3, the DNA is TGTGCCAGCAGTGGGGAGGGTAGCAATCAGCCCCAGCATTTT.

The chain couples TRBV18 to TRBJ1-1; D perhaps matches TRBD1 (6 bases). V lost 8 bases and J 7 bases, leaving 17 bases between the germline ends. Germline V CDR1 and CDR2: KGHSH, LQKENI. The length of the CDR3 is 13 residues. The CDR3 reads CASLKTGGGEAFF. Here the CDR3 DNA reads TGTGCCAGCCTGAAGACAGGCGGTGGTGAAGCTTTCTTT.

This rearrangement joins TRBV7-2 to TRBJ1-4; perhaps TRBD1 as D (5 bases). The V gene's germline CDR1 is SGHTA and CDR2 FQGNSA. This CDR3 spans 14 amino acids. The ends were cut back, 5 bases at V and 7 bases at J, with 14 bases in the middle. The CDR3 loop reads CASSRGTGSEKLFF. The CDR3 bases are TGTGCCAGCAGCCGCGGGACCGGGAGTGAAAAACTGTTTTTT.

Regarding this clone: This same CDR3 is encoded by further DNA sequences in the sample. CDR3 coding DNA: TGTGCCAGCAGCTTAGGGCGGAATCAGCCCCAGCATTTT. Its protein is CASSLGRNQPQHF. The rearrangement uses TRBV7-2 and TRBJ1-5; D unclear. The CDR3 runs 13 residues. Germline CDR1 SGHTA, CDR2 FQGNSA. The germline V and J ends were trimmed by 1 base and 4 bases, with 5 bases remaining between them.

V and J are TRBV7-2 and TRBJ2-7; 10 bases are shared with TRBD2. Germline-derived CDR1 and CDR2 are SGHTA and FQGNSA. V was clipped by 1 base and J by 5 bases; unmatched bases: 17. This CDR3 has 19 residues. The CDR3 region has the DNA TGTGCCAGCAGCTTAGTTCCTTTTAAACTAGCGGGGAAAGGGGACGAGCAGTACTTC. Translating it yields CASSLVPFKLAGKGDEQYF. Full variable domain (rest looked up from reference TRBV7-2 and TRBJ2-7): GAGVSQSPSNKVTEKGKDVELRCDPISGHTALYWYRQSLGQGLEFLIYFQGNSAPDKSGLPSDRFSAERTGGSVSTLTIQRTQQEDSAVYLCASSLVPFKLAGKGDEQYFGPGTRLTVT.

This CDR3 is CASSPGRQMNTGELFF. As DNA, the CDR3 is TGTGCCAGCAGCCCCGGTCGGCAAATGAACACCGGGGAGCTGTTTTTT. V gene TRBV11-2 combines with J gene TRBJ2-2, with unresolved D. The V gene lost 5 bases and the J gene lost 1 base, with 14 bases spanning the gap. The CDR3 consists of 16 residues. Per germline, CDR1 SGHAT and CDR2 FQNNGV.

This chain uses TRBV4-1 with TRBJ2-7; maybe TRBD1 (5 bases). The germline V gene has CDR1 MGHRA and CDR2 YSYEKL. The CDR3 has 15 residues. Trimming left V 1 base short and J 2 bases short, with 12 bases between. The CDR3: CASSQGQGIPYEQYF. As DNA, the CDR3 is TGCGCCAGCAGCCAAGGGCAGGGAATCCCCTACGAGCAGTACTTC.

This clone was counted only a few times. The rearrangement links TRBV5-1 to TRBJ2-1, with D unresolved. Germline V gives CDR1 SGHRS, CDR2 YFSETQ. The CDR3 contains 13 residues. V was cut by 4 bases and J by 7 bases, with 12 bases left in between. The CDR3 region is CASSPRPANEQFF. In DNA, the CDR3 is TGCGCCAGCAGCCCCCGGCCAGCAAATGAGCAGTTCTTC.

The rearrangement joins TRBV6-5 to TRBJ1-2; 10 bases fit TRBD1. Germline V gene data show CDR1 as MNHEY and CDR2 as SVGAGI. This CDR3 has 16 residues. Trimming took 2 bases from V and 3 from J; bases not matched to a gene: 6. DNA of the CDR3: TGTGCCAGCAGTTACCTGGGACAGGGGAAAGACTATGGCTACACCTTC. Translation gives CASSYLGQGKDYGYTF.

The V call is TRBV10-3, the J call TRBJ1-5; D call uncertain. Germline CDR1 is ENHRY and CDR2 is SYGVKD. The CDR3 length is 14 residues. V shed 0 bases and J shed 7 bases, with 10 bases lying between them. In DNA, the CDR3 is TGTGCCATCAGTGAGTCGGCCAGTAGGCAGCCCCAGCATTTT. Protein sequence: CAISESASRQPQHF.

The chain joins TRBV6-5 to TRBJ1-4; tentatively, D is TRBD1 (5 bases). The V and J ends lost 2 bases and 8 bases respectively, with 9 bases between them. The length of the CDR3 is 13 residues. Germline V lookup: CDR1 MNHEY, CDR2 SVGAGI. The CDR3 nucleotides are TGTGCCAGCAGTTACAGGGGTGGGGAAAAACTGTTTTTT. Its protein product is CASSYRGGEKLFF.

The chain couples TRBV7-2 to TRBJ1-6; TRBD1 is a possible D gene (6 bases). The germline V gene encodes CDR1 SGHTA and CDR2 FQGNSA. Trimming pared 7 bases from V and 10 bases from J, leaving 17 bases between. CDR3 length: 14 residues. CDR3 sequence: CASTQRRGESPLHF. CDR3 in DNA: TGTGCCAGCACTCAGCGGAGGGGGGAATCACCCCTCCACTTT.

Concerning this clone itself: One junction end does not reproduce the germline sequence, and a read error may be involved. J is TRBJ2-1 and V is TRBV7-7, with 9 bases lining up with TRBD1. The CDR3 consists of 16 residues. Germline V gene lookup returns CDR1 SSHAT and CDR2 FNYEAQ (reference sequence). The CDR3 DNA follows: TGTGCTAGCAGCTTAGGTCGGACAGGGGTAGCCAATGAGCAGTTCTTC. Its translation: CASSLGRTGVANEQFF. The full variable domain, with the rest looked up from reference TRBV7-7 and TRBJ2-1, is GAGVSQSPRYKVTKRGQDVTLRCDPISSHATLYWYQQALGQGPEFLTYFNYEAQPDKSGLPSDRFSAERPEGSISTLTIQRTEQRDSAMYRCASSLGRTGVANEQFFGPGTRLTVL.

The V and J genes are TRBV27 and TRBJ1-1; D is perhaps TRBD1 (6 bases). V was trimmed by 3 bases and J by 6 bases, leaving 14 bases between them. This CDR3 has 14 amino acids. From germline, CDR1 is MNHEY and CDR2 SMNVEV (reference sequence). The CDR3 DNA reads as TGTGCCAGCAGTTTTCTGACAGGAAGGGCTGAAGCTTTCTTT. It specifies CASSFLTGRAEAFF.

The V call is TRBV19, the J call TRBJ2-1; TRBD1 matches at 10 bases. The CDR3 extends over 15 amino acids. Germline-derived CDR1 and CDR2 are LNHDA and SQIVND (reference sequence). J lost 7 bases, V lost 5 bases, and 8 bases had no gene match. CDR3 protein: CASSSRGQGKNEQFF. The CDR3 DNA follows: TGTGCCAGTAGTTCTCGGGGACAGGGGAAAAATGAGCAGTTCTTC. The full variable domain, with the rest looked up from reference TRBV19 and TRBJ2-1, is DGGITQSPKYLFRKEGQNVTLSCEQNLNHDAMYWYRQDPGQGLRLIYYSQIVNDFQKGDIAEGYSVSREKKESFPLTVTSAQKNPTAFYLCASSSRGQGKNEQFFGPGTRLTVL.

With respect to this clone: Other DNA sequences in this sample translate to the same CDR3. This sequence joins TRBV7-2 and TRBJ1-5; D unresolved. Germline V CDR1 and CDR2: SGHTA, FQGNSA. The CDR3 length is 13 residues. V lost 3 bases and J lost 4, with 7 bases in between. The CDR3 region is CASSFRVNQPQHF. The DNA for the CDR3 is TGTGCCAGCAGCTTCCGGGTTAATCAGCCCCAGCATTTT. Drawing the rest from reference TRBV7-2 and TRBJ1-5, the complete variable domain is GAGVSQSPSNKVTEKGKDVELRCDPISGHTALYWYRQSLGQGLEFLIYFQGNSAPDKSGLPSDRFSAERTGGSVSTLTIQRTQQEDSAVYLCASSFRVNQPQHFGDGTRLSIL.

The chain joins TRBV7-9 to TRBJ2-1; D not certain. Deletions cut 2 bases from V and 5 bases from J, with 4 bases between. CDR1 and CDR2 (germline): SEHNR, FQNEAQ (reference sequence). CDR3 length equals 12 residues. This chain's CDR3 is CASSLFDNEQFF. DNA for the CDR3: TGTGCCAGCAGCTTATTCGACAATGAGCAGTTCTTC.

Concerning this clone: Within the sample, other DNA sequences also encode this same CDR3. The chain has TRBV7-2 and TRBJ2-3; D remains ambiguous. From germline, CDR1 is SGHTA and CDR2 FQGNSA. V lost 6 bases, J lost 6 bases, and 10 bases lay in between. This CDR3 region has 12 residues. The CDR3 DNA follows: TGTGCCAGCAGTTTATACCGGGATACGCAGTATTTT. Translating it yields CASSLYRDTQYF.

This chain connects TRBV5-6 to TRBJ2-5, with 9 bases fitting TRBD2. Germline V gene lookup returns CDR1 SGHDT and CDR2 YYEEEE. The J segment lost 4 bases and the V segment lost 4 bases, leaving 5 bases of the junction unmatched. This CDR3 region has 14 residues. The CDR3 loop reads CASSRSGGPETQYF. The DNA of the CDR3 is TGTGCCAGCAGCCGTAGCGGGGGACCAGAGACCCAGTACTTC.

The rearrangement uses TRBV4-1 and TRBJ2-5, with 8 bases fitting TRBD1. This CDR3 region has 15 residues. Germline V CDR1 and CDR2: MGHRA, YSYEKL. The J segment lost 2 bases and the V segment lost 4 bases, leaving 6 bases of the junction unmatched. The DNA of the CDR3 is TGCGCCAGCAGCCCACGGGACAGGTATCAAGAGACCCAGTACTTC. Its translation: CASSPRDRYQETQYF.